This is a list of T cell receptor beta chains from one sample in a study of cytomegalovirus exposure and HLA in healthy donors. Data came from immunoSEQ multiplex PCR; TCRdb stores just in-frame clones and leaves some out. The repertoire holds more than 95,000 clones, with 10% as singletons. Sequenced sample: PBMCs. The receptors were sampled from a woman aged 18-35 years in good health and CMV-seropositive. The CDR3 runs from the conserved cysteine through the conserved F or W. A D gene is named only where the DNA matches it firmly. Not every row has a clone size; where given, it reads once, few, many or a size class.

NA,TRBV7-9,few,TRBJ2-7,TGTGCCAGCAGCTCTACCCGACTGTACTCCTACGAGCAGTACTTC,CASSSTRLYSYEQYF
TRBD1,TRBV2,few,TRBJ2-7,TGTGCCAGTGGGGACAGGGTCTCCTACGAGCAGTACTTC,CASGDRVSYEQYF
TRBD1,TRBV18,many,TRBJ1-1,TGTGCCAGCTCACCAGAATACAGGGGGCGTGCTTTCTTT,CASSPEYRGRAFF
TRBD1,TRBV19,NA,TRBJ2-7,TGTGCCAGTAAAACTACAGGGGCGGAGGAGCAGTACTTC,CASKTTGAEEQYF
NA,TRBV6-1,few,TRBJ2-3,TGTGCCAGCAGGAGCGGCAACTCAGATACGCAGTATTTT,CASRSGNSDTQYF
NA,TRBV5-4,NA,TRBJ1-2,TGTGCCAGCAGCTTGGGACAGGTGGACTATGGCTACACCTTC,CASSLGQVDYGYTF
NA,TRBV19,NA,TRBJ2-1,TGTGCCAGCTCTAGCGCCCCTAGGAATGAGCAGTTCTTC,CASSSAPRNEQFF
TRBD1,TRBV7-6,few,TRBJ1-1,TGTGCCAGCAGCTCCTCCTCACAGGGGGGAAACACTGAAGCTTTCTTT,CASSSSSQGGNTEAFF
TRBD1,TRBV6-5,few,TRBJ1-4,TGTGCCAGCAAGCTCCAGGGGGGAGCTAATGAAAAACTGTTTTTT,CASKLQGGANEKLFF
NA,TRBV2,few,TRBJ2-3,TGTGCCAGCACCCGCGGCACAGATACGCAGTATTTT,CASTRGTDTQYF
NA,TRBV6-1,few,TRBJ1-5,TGTGCCAGCACCGTTAGATCTCATCAGCCCCAGCATTTT,CASTVRSHQPQHF
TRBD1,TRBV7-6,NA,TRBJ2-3,TGTGCCAGCAGCTTAGGGGACAGAAGCACAGATACGCAGTATTTT,CASSLGDRSTDTQYF
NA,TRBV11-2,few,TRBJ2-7,TGTGCCAGCAGCCCTAACGGGATCTACGAGCAGTACTTC,CASSPNGIYEQYF
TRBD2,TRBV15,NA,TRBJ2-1,TGTGCCACCAGCATAAAAACCCCACAGCGGGAGGGATACAATGAGCAGTTCTTC,CATSIKTPQREGYNEQFF
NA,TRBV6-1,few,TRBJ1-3,TGTGCCAGCAGTGTTGGGGCCCCCTCTGGAAACACCATATATTTT,CASSVGAPSGNTIYF
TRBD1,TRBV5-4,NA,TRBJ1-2,TGTGCCAGCAGCTCCGAACAGGGGGCTCTGGATGGCTACACCTTC,CASSSEQGALDGYTF
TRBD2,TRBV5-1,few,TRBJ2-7,TGCGCCAGCAGCTTGGCTGCTAGCGGCGCCTACGAGCAGTACTTC,CASSLAASGAYEQYF
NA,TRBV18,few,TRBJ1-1,TGTGCCAGCTCCCCAGGCTTGAACACTGAAGCTTTCTTT,CASSPGLNTEAFF
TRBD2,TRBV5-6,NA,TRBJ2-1,TGTGCCAGCAGCTTGGCCCCTAGCGGGGGCTTGGGTGAGCAGTTCTTC,CASSLAPSGGLGEQFF
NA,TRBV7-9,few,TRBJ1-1,TGTGCCAGCACCCCCTCTTGGGGCCCGAATACTGAAGCTTTCTTT,CASTPSWGPNTEAFF
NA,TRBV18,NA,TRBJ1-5,TGTGCCAGCTCACCACTTAGTAATCAGCCCCAGCATTTT,CASSPLSNQPQHF
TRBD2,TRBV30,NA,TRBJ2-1,TGTGCCCGGTTAGAAAAAGCGGGAGGGCCAAATGAGCAGTTCTTC,CARLEKAGGPNEQFF
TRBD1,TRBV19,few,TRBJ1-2,TGTGCCAGTACCGTGACAGGGGCCCCCTATGGCTACACCTTC,CASTVTGAPYGYTF
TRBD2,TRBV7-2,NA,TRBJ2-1,TGTGCCAGCAGCTTGATCCCGGGACTAGCTGACCAGGAGTGGGATGAGCAGTTCTTC,CASSLIPGLADQEWDEQFF
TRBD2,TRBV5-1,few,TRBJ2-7,TGCGCCAGCAGCTTGACTAGCGACAACTACGAGCAGTACTTC,CASSLTSDNYEQYF
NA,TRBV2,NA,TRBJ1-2,TGTGCCAGGAGAACAGGGATAGGAGGCTACACCTTC,CARRTGIGGYTF
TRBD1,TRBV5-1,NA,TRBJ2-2,TGCGCCAGCAGCTTGGACAGGGGGAACACCGGGGAGCTGTTTTTT,CASSLDRGNTGELFF
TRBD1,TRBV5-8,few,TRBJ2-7,TGTGCCAGCAGCTTCGGGGGACAGGGGTATGAGCAGTACTTC,CASSFGGQGYEQYF
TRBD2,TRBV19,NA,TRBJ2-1,TGTGCCAGTGAGGGAGCGGGAGTACAGGGTGAGCAGTTCTTC,CASEGAGVQGEQFF
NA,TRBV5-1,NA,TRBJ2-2,TGCGCCAGCAGCTCCAGGGAAATGGGGGAGCTGTTTTTT,CASSSREMGELFF